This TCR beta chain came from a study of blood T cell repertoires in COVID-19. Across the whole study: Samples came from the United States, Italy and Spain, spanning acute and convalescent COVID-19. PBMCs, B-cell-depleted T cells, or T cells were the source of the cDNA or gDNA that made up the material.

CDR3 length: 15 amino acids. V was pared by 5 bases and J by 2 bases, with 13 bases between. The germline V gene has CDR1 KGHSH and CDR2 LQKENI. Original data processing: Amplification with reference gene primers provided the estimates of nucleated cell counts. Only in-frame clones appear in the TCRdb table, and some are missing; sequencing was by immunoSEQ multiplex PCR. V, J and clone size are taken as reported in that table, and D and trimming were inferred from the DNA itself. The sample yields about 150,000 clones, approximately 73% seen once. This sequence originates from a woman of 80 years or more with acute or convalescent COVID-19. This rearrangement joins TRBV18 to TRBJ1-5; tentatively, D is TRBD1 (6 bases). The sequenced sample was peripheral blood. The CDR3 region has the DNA TGTGCCAGCTCAACGGACAGTTTGCGCAATCAGCCCCAGCATTTT. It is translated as CASSTDSLRNQPQHF.